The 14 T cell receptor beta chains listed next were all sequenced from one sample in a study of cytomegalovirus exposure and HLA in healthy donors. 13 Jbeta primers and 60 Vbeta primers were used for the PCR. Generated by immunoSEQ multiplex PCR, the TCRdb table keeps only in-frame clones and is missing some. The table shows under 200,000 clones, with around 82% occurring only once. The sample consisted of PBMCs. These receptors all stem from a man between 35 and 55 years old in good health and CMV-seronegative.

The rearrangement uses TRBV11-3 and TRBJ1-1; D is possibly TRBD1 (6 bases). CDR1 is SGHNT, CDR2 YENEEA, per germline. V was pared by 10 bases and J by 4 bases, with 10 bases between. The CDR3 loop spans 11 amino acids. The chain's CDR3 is CATLGATEAFF. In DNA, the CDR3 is TGTGCCACCTTGGGGGCCACTGAAGCTTTCTTT.

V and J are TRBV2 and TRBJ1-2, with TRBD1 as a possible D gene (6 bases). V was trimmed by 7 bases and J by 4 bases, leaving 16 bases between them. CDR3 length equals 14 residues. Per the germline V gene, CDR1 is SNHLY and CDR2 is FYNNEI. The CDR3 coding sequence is TGTGCCAGCAAGAGAGGGGAACAGGGCTATGGCTACACCTTC. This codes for CASKRGEQGYGYTF.

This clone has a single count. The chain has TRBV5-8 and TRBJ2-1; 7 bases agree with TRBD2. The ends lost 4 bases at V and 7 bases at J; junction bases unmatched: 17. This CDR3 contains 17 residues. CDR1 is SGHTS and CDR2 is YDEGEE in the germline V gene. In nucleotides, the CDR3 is TGTGCCAGCAGCCAAGGGTCTAGCGGCCCTTTTTGGAATGAGCAGTTCTTC. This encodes CASSQGSSGPFWNEQFF.

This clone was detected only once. The CDR3: CASSLDSPIYYGYTF. CDR3 in DNA: TGTGCCAGCAGCTTAGATAGTCCGATTTACTATGGCTACACCTTC. J is TRBJ1-2 and V is TRBV7-9; D is uncertain. The V end lost 1 base, the J end lost 3 bases, and 12 bases lay between the germline ends. The CDR3 is 15 amino acids. Per the germline V gene, CDR1 is SEHNR and CDR2 is FQNEAQ (reference sequence).

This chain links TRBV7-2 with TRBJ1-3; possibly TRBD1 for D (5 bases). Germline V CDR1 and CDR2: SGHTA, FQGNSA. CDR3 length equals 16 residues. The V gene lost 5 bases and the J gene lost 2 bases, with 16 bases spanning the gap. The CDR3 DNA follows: TGTGCCAGCAGCCGGGGGGGGGACCCGGCTGGAAACACCATATATTTT. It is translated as CASSRGGDPAGNTIYF. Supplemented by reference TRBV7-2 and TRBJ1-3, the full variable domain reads GAGVSQSPSNKVTEKGKDVELRCDPISGHTALYWYRQSLGQGLEFLIYFQGNSAPDKSGLPSDRFSAERTGGSVSTLTIQRTQQEDSAVYLCASSRGGDPAGNTIYFGEGSWLTVV.

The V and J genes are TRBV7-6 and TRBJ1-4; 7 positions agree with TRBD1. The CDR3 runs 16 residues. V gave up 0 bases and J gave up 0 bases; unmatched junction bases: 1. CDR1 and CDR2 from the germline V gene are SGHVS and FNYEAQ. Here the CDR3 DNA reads TGTGCCAGCAGCTTAGCTGGGACAGCAACTAATGAAAAACTGTTTTTT. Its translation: CASSLAGTATNEKLFF.

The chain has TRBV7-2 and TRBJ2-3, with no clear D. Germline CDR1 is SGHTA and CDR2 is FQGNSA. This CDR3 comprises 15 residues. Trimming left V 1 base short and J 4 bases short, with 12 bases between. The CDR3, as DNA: TGTGCCAGCAGCTTAGGGGCCTCTTTTGCAGATACGCAGTATTTT. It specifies CASSLGASFADTQYF.

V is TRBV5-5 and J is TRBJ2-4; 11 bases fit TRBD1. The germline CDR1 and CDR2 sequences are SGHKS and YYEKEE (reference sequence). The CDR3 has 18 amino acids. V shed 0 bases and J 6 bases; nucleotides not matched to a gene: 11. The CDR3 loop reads CASSLASIGTGGRNIQYF. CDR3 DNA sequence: TGTGCCAGCAGCTTGGCCTCCATAGGGACAGGGGGGAGAAACATTCAGTACTTC.

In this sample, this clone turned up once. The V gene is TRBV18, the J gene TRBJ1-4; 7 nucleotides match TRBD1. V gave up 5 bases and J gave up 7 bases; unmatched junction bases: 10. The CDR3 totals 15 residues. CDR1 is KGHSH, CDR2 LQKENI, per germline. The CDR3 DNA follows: TGTGCCAGCTCAACAACCGGGACAGCTGGTGAAAAACTGTTTTTT. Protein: CASSTTGTAGEKLFF.

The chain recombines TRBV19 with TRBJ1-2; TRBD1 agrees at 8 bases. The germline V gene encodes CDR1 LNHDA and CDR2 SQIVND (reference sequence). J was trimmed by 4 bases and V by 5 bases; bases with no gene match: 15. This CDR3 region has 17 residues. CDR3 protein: CASSHATTGEYGYGYTF. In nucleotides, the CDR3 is TGTGCCAGTAGTCACGCGACGACAGGGGAGTATGGCTATGGCTACACCTTC.

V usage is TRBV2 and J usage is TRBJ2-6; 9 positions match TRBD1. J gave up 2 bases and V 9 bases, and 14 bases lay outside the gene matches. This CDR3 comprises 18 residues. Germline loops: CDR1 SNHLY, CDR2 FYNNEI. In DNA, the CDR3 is TGTGCCAGTAATCCACCGGGACAGGGAGATCCTGGGGCCAACGTCCTGACTTTC. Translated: CASNPPGQGDPGANVLTF. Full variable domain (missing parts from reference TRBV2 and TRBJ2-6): EPEVTQTPSHQVTQMGQEVILRCVPISNHLYFYWYRQILGQKVEFLVSFYNNEISEKSEIFDDQFSVERPDGSNFTLKIRSTKLEDSAMYFCASNPPGQGDPGANVLTFGAGSRLTVL.

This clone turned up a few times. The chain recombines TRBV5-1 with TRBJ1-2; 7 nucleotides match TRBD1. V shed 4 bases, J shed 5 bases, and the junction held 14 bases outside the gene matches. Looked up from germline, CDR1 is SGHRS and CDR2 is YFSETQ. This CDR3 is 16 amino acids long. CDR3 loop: CASSRNLRTGPYGYTF. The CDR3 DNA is TGCGCCAGCAGCCGAAACCTCCGGACAGGTCCTTATGGCTACACCTTC.

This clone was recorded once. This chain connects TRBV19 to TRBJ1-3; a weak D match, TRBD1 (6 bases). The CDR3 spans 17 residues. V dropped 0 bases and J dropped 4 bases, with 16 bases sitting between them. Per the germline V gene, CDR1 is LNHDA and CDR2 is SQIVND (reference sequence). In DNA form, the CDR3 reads TGTGCCAGTAGTATAGATCTGGGGGGGCATCGCGGAAACACCATATATTTT. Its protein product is CASSIDLGGHRGNTIYF.

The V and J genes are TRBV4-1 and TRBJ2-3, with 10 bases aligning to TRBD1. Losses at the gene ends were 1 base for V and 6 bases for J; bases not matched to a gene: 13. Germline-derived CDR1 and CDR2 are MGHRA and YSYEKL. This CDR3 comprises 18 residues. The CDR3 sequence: CASSQANQGQGVFDTQYF. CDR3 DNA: TGCGCCAGCAGCCAAGCCAATCAAGGACAGGGGGTCTTTGATACGCAGTATTTT.